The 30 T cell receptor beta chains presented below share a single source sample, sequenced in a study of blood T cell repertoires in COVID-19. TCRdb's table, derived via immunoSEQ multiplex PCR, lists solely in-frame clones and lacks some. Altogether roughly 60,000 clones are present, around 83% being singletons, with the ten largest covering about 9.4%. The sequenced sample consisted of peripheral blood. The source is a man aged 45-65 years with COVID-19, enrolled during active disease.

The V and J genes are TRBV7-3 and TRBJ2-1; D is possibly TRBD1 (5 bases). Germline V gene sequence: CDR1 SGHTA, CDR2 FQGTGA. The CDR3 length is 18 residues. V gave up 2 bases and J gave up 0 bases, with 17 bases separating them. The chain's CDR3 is CASSLVGGAVSSYNEQFF. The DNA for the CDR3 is TGTGCCAGCAGCTTAGTGGGTGGGGCAGTAAGCTCCTACAATGAGCAGTTCTTC.

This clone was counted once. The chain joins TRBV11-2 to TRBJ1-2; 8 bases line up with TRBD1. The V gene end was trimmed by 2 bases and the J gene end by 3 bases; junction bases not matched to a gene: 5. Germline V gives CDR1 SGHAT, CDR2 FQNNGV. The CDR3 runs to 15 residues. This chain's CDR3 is CASSLQYRGDYGYTF. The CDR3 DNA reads TGTGCCAGCAGCTTACAATACAGGGGGGACTATGGCTACACCTTC.

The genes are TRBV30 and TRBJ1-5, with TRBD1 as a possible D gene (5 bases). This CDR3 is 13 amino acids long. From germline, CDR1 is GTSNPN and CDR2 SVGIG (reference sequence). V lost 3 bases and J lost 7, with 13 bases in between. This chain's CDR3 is CAWSGGYDQPQHF. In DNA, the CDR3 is TGTGCCTGGAGCGGGGGGTATGACCAGCCCCAGCATTTT.

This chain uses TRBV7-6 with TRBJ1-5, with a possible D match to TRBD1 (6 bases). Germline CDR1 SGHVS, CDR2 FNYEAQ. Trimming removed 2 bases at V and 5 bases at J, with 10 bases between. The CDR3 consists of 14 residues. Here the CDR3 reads CASSLRAGDQPQHF. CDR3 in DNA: TGTGCCAGCAGCTTACGAGCAGGGGATCAGCCCCAGCATTTT.

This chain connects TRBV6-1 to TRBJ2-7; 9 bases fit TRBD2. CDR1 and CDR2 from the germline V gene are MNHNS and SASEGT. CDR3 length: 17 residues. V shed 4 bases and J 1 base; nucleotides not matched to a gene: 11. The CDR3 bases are TGTGCCAGCAGTGCTGGGACTAGCACTTGGGGATCCTACGAGCAGTACTTC. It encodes CASSAGTSTWGSYEQYF.

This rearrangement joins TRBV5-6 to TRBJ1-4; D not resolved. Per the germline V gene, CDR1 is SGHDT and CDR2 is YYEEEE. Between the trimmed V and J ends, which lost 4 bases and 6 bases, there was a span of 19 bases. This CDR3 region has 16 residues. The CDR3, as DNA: TGTGCCAGCAGCCCCGCCCAGGAAGGGAGGTATGAAAAACTGTTTTTT. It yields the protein CASSPAQEGRYEKLFF.

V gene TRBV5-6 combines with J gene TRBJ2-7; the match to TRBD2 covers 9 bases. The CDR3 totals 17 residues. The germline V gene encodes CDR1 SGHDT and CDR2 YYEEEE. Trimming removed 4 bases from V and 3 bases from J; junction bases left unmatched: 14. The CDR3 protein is CASSAPGLASRSYEQYF. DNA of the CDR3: TGTGCCAGCAGCGCACCGGGACTAGCTTCGAGGAGCTACGAGCAGTACTTC.

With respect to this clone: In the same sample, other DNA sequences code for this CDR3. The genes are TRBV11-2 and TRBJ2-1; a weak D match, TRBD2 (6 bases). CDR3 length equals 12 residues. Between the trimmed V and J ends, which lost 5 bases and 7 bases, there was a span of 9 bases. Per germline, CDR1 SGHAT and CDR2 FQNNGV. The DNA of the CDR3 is TGTGCCAGCAGCCCACTAGCAAATGAGCAGTTCTTC. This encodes CASSPLANEQFF.

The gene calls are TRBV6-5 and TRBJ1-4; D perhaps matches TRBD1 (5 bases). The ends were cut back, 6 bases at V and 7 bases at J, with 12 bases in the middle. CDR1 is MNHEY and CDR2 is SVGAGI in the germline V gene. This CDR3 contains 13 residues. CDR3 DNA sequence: TGTGCCAGCAGGGCCCAGGGCGGTGAAAAACTGTTTTTT. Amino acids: CASRAQGGEKLFF.

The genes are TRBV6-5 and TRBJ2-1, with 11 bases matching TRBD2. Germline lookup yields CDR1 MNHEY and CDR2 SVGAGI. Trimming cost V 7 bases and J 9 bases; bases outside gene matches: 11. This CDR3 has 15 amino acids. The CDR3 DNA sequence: TGTGCCAGCAAGTCCACTAGCGGGAGTCTGGGTGAGCAGTTCTTC. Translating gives CASKSTSGSLGEQFF.

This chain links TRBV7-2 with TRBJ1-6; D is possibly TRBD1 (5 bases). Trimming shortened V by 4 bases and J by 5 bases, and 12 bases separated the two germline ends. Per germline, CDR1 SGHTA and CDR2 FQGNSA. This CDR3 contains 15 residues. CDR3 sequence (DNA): TGTGCCAGCAGCTGGGGACTTACCGATAATTCACCCCTCCACTTT. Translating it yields CASSWGLTDNSPLHF. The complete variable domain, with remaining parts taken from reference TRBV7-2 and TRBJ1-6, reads GAGVSQSPSNKVTEKGKDVELRCDPISGHTALYWYRQSLGQGLEFLIYFQGNSAPDKSGLPSDRFSAERTGGSVSTLTIQRTQQEDSAVYLCASSWGLTDNSPLHFGNGTRLTVT.

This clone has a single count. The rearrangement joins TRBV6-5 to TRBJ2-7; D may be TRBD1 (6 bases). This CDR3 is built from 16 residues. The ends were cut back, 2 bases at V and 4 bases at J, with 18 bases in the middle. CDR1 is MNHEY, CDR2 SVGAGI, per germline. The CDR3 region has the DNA TGTGCCAGCAGTTACCCTGGACAGCGGCCCATTTACGAGCAGTACTTC. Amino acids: CASSYPGQRPIYEQYF.

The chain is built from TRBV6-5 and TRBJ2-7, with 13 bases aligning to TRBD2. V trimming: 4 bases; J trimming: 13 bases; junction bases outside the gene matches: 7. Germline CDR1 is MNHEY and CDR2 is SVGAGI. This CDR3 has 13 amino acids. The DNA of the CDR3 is TGTGCCAGCAGTTCCTCCGGACTAGCGGGGGTTTACTTC. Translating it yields CASSSSGLAGVYF.

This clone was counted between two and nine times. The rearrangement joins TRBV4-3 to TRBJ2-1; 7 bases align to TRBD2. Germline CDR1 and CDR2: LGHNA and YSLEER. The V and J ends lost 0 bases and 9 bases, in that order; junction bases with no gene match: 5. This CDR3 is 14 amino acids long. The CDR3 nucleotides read TGCGCCAGCAGCCAAGACGGCCAGCGGGGTGAGCAGTTCTTC. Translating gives CASSQDGQRGEQFF.

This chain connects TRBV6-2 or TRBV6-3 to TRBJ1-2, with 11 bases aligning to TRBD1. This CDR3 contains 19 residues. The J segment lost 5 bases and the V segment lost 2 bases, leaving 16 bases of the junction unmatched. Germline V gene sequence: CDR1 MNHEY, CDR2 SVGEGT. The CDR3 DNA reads TGTGCCAGCAGTTACGACCCCTCGGACAGGGGGCGGGAGAGGTATGGCTACACCTTC. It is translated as CASSYDPSDRGRERYGYTF.

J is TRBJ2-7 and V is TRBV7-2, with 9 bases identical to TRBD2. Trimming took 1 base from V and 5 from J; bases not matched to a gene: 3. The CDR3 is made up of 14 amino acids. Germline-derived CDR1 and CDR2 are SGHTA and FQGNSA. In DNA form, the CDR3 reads TGTGCCAGCAGCTTAGTAGCGGGAGAAAACGAGCAGTACTTC. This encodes CASSLVAGENEQYF.

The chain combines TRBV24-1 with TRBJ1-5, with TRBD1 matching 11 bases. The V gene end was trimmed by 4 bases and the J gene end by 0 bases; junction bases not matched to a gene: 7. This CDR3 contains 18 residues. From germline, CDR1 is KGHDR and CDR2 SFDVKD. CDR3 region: CATSEADRGQYSNQPQHF. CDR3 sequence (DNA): TGTGCCACCAGTGAAGCGGACAGGGGGCAATATAGCAATCAGCCCCAGCATTTT.

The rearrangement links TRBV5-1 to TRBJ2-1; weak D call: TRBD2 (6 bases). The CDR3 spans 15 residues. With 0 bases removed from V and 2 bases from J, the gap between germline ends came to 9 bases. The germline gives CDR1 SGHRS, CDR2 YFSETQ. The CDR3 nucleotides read TGCGCCAGCAGCTTGGGTACTAGCCCCTACAATGAGCAGTTCTTC. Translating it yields CASSLGTSPYNEQFF.

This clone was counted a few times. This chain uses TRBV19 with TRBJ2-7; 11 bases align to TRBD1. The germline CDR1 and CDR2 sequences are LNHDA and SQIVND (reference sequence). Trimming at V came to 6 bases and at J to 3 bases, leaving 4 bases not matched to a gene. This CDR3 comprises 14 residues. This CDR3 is CASSPGTGGYEQYF. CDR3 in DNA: TGTGCCAGTAGCCCCGGGACAGGGGGCTACGAGCAGTACTTC.

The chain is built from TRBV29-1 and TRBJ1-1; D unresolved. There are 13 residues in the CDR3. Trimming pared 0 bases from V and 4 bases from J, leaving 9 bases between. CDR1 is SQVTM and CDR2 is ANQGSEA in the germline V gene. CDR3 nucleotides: TGCAGCGTTGAAGAGGGTCAGGTCACTGAAGCTTTCTTT. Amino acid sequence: CSVEEGQVTEAFF.

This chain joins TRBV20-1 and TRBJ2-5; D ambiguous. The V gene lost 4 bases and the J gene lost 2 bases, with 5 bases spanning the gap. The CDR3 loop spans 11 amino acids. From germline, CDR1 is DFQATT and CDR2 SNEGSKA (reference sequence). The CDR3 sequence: CSANRQETQYF. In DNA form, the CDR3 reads TGCAGTGCTAACAGACAAGAGACCCAGTACTTC.

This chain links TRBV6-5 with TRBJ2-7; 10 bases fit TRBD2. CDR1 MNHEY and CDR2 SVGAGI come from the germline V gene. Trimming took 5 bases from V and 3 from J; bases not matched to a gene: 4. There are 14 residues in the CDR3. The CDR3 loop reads CASSQGLASYEQYF. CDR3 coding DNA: TGTGCCAGCAGTCAGGGACTAGCGAGCTACGAGCAGTACTTC.

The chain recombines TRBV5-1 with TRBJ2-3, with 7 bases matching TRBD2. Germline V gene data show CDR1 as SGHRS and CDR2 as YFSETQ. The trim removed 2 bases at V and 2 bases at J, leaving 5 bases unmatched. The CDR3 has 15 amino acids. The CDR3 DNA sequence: TGCGCCAGCAGCTTTAGGGAGGGATCCACAGATACGCAGTATTTT. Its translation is CASSFREGSTDTQYF.

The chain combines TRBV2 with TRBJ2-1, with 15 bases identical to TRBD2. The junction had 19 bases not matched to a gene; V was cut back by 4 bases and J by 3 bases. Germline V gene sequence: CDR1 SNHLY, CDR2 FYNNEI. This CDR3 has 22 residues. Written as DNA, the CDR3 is TGTGCCAGCAGTGGTTGGGCTGGAGGGACTAGCGGGAGGCGGGCGGGCTACAATGAGCAGTTCTTC. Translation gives CASSGWAGGTSGRRAGYNEQFF.

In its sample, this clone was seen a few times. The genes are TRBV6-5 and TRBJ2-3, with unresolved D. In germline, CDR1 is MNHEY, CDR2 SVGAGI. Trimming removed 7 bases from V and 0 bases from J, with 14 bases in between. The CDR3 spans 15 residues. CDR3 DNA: TGTGCCAGCACTAAGACTGGTTCTAGCACAGATACGCAGTATTTT. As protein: CASTKTGSSTDTQYF.

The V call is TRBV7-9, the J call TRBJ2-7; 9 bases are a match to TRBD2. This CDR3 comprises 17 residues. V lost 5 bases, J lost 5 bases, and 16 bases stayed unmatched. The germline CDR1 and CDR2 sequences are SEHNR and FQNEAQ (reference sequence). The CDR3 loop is CASSPKPREGSINEQYF. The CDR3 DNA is TGTGCCAGCAGCCCCAAACCGCGGGAGGGGTCCATCAACGAGCAGTACTTC. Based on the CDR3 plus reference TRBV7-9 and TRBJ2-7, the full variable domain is DTGVSQNPRHKITKRGQNVTFRCDPISEHNRLYWYRQTLGQGPEFLTYFQNEAQLEKSRLLSDRFSAERPKGSFSTLEIQRTEQGDSAMYLCASSPKPREGSINEQYFGPGTRLTVT.

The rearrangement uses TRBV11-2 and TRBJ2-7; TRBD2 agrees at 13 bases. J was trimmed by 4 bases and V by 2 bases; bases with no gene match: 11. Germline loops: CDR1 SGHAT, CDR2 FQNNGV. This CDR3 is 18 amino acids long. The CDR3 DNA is TGTGCCAGCAGCTTATATTACCCGGGACTAGCGGGAAGGTACGAGCAGTACTTC. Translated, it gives CASSLYYPGLAGRYEQYF.

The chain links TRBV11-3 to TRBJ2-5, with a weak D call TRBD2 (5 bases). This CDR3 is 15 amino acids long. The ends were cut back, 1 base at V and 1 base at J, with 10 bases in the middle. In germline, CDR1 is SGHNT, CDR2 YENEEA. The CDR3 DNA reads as TGTGCCAGCAGCTTAGGGGCCGGGGTCCAAGAGACCCAGTACTTC. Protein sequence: CASSLGAGVQETQYF.

In DNA, the CDR3 is TGCGCCAGCAGCTCTCAGGGGAGGGCGGCGAACACCGGGGAGCTGTTTTTT. It translates to CASSSQGRAANTGELFF. The chain combines TRBV5-1 with TRBJ2-2, with D possibly matching TRBD2 (7 bases). Germline V gene data show CDR1 as SGHRS and CDR2 as YFSETQ. CDR3 length: 17 amino acids. The V end was cut by 3 bases, the J end by 0 bases, with 15 bases between.

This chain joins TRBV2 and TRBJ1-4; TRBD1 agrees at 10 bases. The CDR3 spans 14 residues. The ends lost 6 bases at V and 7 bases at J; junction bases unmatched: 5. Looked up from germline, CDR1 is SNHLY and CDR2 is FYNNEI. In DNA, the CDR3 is TGTGCCAGCAGGGCGACAGGGGGCGTTGAAAAACTGTTTTTT. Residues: CASRATGGVEKLFF.